A selection of T cell receptor beta chains follows, all from one sample in a study of vaccination effects on CD4 cells after COVID-19. These receptors lack a known antigen. The data were produced by immunoSEQ multiplex PCR, yet TCRdb's version contains in-frame clones alone and is incomplete. There are about 57,000 clones in the sample; about 78% occur only once, and more than 3.5% lies in the top ten. This material consisted of CD4+ T cells from PBMCs cultured without peptide, taken after COVID-19 vaccination. The receptors derive from a human donor who received a COVID-19 vaccine. CDR3s include the opening cysteine and the closing phenylalanine or tryptophan. A D gene is named only where the DNA matches it firmly. Clone size is stated in some rows and not others, as once, few, many or a class when expanded.

V gene	CDR3 length	J gene	D gene	clone size	CDR3 DNA	CDR3 protein
TRBV7-2	17	TRBJ2-3	TRBD2	.	TGTGCCAGCAGCTTAATCGGCGGGGGGGTTAAATCAGATACGCAGTATTTT	CASSLIGGGVKSDTQYF
TRBV3-1/TRBV3-2	13	TRBJ2-7	.	.	TGTGCCAGCACCCGAGGGGGTGGTGGCGAGCAGTACTTC	CASTRGGGGEQYF
TRBV7-9	15	TRBJ2-7	TRBD1	.	TGTGCCAGCAGCAAAACAGGGGGCGGCTTCTACGAGCAGTACTTC	CASSKTGGGFYEQYF
TRBV3-1/TRBV3-2	16	TRBJ2-3	TRBD2	.	TGTGCCAGCAGCCTCACTAGCGGAGCCAGCACAGATACGCAGTATTTT	CASSLTSGASTDTQYF
TRBV27	14	TRBJ2-7	TRBD1	few	TGTGCCAGCAGTCGCGGGGACAGGTCCTACGAGCAGTACTTC	CASSRGDRSYEQYF
TRBV4-1	13	TRBJ1-4	.	few	TGCGCCAGCAGCCTCGCTGGGGGTGAAAAACTGTTTTTT	CASSLAGGEKLFF
TRBV2	13	TRBJ2-3	.	.	TGTGCCAGCAGTCTTCTCAGCGGAGATACGCAGTATTTT	CASSLLSGDTQYF
TRBV6-5	13	TRBJ1-2	.	.	TGTGCCAGCAGTTACGGGGGAGTATATGGCTACACCTTC	CASSYGGVYGYTF
TRBV19	12	TRBJ1-2	TRBD1	.	TGTGCCAGTCGGACAGGGAGCTATGGCTACACCTTC	CASRTGSYGYTF
TRBV4-3	16	TRBJ2-2	TRBD2	.	TGCGCCAGCAGCCGCTTAACTAGCGGGGTCGCCGGGGAGCTGTTTTTT	CASSRLTSGVAGELFF
TRBV4-2	15	TRBJ1-2	TRBD1	.	TGTGCCAGCAGCCCCCCCGGGACAGTGCTCTATGGCTACACCTTC	CASSPPGTVLYGYTF
TRBV7-9	16	TRBJ2-3	.	.	TGTGCCAGCAGCTTAGATCGCGGCGGGGGCACAGATACGCAGTATTTT	CASSLDRGGGTDTQYF
TRBV28	12	TRBJ1-1	.	.	TGTGCCAGCAGTTTACCCCTCCGGCCAGCTTTCTTT	CASSLPLRPAFF
TRBV28	14	TRBJ1-6	.	.	TGTGCCAGCAGCCTCCCGGCCGGAGGTTCACCCCTCCACTTT	CASSLPAGGSPLHF
TRBV29-1	12	TRBJ1-1	.	.	TGCAGCTCGTGGAGAGGGGACACTGAAGCTTTCTTT	CSSWRGDTEAFF
TRBV4-1	14	TRBJ2-7	TRBD1	.	TGCGCCAGCAGTAGAGACAGGGGCTCCTACGAGCAGTACTTC	CASSRDRGSYEQYF
TRBV6-2/TRBV6-3	16	TRBJ2-3	.	.	TGTGCCAGCAGTCCAGGGACACTTGAGGACTGGGATACGCAGTATTTT	CASSPGTLEDWDTQYF
TRBV15	14	TRBJ2-7	.	.	TGTGCCACCAGCCGGAGGCTGGATGCCTACGAGCAGTACTTC	CATSRRLDAYEQYF
TRBV25-1	13	TRBJ1-5	.	.	TGTGCCAGCTCACAGGCGTTAAATCAGCCCCAGCATTTT	CASSQALNQPQHF
TRBV5-1	12	TRBJ2-7	.	.	TGCGCCAGCAGCTTAACGCCCTACGAGCAGTACTTC	CASSLTPYEQYF
TRBV3-1/TRBV3-2	15	TRBJ2-1	.	.	TGTGCCAGCAGCCCTACTGGGAGCTCCTACAATGAGCAGTTCTTC	CASSPTGSSYNEQFF
TRBV9	13	TRBJ1-2	.	.	TGTGCCAGCAGCGCGGGTCCCGTCTATGGCTACACCTTC	CASSAGPVYGYTF